This T cell receptor beta chain was observed in a study of neurological immune-mediated disorders. Each CDR3 protein gets one entry after TCRdb re-called the 5' RACE reads with MiXCR. The table has 20,000 to 25,000 distinct CDR3 sequences, about 13% seen once. V lost 6 bases and J lost 1, with 17 bases in between. Germline V gene sequence: CDR1 MNHNS, CDR2 SASEGT. The CDR3 has 16 residues. This clonotype was recorded many times. Sequencing was performed on PBMCs. The receptor was isolated from an older woman with HTLV-1-associated myelopathy (HAM/TSP). V usage is TRBV6-1 and J usage is TRBJ2-3; D call uncertain. CDR3 sequence reads: CASRAAVAIRTDTQYF. DNA for the CDR3: TGTGCCAGCAGGGCTGCCGTCGCTATACGCACAGATACGCAGTATTTT.